This T cell receptor (beta chain) was identified during a study of blood T cell repertoires in COVID-19. Study overall: Italy, Spain and the United States were the sources of the convalescent and acute COVID-19 samples. T cells, B-cell-depleted T cells, or PBMCs provided the cDNA or gDNA that served as material.

Per the study methods: Amplified reference gene primers provided the basis for estimating nucleated cell counts. The protocol was immunoSEQ multiplex PCR, while the TCRdb copy is restricted to in-frame clones and leaves out a portion. The V and J calls and clone size are taken from that table; D and trimming were inferred from the DNA. In the table there are about 130,000 clones, 65% to 85% of which are singletons. Trimming took 0 bases from V and 1 from J; bases not matched to a gene: 7. This CDR3 region has 17 residues. Source material: peripheral blood. The TCR sequence derives from a man in his 70s with acute or convalescent COVID-19. The chain combines TRBV23-1 with TRBJ2-5, with 8 nucleotides matching TRBD2. TRBV23-1 counts as an open reading frame of uncertain function. The CDR3 DNA is TGCGCCAGCAGTCAATCGAACCGGGGGGGATCCCAAGAGACCCAGTACTTC. Translation: CASSQSNRGGSQETQYF.